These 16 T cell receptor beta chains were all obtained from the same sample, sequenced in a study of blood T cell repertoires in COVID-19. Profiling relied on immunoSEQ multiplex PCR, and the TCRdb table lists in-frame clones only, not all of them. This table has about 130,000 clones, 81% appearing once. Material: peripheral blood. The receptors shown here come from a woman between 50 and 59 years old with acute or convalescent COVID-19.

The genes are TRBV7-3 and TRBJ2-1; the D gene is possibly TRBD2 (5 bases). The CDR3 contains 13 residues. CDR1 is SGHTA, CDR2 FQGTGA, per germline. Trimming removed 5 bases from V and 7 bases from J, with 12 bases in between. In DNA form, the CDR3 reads TGTGCCAGCAGCGCTTCGGGAAGGAATGAGCAGTTCTTC. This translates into CASSASGRNEQFF.

The CDR3 is CASSLGYSGEQFF. In DNA form, the CDR3 reads TGTGCCAGCAGCTTAGGGTACTCCGGGGAGCAGTTCTTC. The chain couples TRBV11-3 to TRBJ2-1; D unresolved. CDR3 size: 13 residues. Germline-derived CDR1 and CDR2 are SGHNT and YENEEA. V lost 1 base to trimming and J lost 10 bases, with 11 bases between them.

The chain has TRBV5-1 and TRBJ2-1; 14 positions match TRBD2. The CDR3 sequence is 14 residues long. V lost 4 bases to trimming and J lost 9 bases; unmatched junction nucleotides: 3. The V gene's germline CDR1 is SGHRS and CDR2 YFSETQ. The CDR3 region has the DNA TGCGCCAGCAGCACAGGACTAGCGGGAGGTGAGCAGTTCTTC. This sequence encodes CASSTGLAGGEQFF.

The CDR3 loop is CASSSWGGGHTEAFF. CDR3 nucleotides: TGTGCCAGCAGCTCGTGGGGCGGGGGGCACACTGAAGCTTTCTTT. The rearrangement links TRBV5-8 to TRBJ1-1; perhaps TRBD1 as D (6 bases). CDR3 length: 15 residues. The germline V gene has CDR1 SGHTS and CDR2 YDEGEE. V was cut by 3 bases and J by 3 bases, with 15 bases left in between.

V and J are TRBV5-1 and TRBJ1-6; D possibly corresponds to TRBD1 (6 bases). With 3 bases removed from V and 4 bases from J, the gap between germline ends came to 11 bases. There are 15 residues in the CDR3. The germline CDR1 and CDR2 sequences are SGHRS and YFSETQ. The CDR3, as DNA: TGCGCCAGCAGCTCCGGACAGCCTTATAATTCACCCCTCCACTTT. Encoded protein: CASSSGQPYNSPLHF.

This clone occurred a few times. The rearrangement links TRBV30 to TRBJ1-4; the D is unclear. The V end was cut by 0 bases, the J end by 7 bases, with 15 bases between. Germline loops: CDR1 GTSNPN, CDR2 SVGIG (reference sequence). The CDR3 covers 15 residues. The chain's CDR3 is CAWSVLSGLGEKLFF. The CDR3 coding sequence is TGTGCCTGGAGTGTATTAAGCGGGTTGGGTGAAAAACTGTTTTTT.

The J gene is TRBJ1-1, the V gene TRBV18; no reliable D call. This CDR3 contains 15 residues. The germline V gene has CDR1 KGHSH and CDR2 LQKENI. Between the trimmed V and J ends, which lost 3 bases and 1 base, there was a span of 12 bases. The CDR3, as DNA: TGTGCCAGCTCACCGGAGGATACCCCGAACACTGAAGCTTTCTTT. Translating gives CASSPEDTPNTEAFF.

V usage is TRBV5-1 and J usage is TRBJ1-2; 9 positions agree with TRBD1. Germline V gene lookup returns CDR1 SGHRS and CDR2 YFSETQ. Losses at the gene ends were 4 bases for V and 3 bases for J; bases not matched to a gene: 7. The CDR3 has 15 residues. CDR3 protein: CASSITGGEDYGYTF. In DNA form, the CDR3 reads TGCGCCAGCAGCATTACAGGGGGCGAAGACTATGGCTACACCTTC. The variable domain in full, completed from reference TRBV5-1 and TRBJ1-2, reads KAGVTQTPRYLIKTRGQQVTLSCSPISGHRSVSWYQQTPGQGLQFLFEYFSETQRNKGNFPGRFSGRQFSNSRSEMNVSTLELGDSALYLCASSITGGEDYGYTFGSGTRLTVV.

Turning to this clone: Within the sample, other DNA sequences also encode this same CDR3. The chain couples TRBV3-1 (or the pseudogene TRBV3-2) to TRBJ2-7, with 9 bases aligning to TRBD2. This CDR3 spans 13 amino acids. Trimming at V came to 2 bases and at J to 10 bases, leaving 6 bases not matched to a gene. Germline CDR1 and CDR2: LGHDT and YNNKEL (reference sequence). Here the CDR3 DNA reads TGTGCCAGCAGCCAATTCTTAGCGGGGGAACAGTACTTC. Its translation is CASSQFLAGEQYF.

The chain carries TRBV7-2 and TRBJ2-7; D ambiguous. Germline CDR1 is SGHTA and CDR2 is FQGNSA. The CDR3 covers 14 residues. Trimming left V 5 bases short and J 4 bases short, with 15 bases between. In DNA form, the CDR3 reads TGTGCCAGCAGCACCTACTCGCCAGGTTACGAGCAGTACTTC. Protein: CASSTYSPGYEQYF.

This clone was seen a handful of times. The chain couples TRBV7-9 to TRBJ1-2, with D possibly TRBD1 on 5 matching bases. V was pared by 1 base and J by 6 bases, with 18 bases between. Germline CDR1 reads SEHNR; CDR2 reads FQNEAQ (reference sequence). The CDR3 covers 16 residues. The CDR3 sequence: CASSLDGKGRRDGYTF. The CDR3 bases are TGTGCCAGCAGCTTAGATGGGAAGGGGCGAAGGGATGGCTACACCTTC.

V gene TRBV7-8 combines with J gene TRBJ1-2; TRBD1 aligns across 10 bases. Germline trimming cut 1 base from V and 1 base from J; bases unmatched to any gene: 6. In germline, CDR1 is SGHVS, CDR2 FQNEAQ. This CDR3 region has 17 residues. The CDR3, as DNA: TGTGCCAGCAGCTTAGGCCCGGGACAGGGGATTAACTATGGCTACACCTTC. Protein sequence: CASSLGPGQGINYGYTF.

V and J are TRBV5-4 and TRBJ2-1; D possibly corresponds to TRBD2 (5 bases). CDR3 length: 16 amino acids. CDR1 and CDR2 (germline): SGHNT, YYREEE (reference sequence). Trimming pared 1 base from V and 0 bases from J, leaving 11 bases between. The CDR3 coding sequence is TGTGCCAGCAGCTTGAAGGAGCGGAGCTCCTACAATGAGCAGTTCTTC. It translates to CASSLKERSSYNEQFF.

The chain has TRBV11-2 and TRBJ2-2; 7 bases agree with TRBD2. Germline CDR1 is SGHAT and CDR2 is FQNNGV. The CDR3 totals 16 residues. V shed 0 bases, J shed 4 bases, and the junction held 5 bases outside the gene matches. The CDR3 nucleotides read TGTGCCAGCAGCTTAGATCGCGCGGGAGTCACCGGGGAGCTGTTTTTT. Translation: CASSLDRAGVTGELFF.

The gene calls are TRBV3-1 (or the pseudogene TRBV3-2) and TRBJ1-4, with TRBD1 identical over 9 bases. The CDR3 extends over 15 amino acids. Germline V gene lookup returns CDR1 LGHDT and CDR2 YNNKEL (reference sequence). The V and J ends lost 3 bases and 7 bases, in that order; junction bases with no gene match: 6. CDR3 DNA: TGTGCCAGCAGCCAGTCGGGACAGGGTGGTGAAAAACTGTTTTTT. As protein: CASSQSGQGGEKLFF.

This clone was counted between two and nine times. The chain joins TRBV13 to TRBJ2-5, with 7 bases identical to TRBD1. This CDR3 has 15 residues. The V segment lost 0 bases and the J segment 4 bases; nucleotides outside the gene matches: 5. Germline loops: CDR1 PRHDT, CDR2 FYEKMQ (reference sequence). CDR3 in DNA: TGTGCCAGCAGCTTAGGGACAGGGTTTAGAGAGACCCAGTACTTC. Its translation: CASSLGTGFRETQYF.